Below are 11 T cell receptor beta chains sequenced from a single sample in a study of OX40 agonist ivuxolimab in advanced cancers. The protocol was immunoSEQ multiplex PCR, while the TCRdb copy is restricted to in-frame clones and leaves out a portion. The table shows tens of thousands of clones, with around 78% occurring only once. Sequences were derived from CD4+ or CD8+ T cells sorted from blood, sampled in a trial of the OX40 agonist ivuxolimab. The receptors were sampled from an adult with an advanced solid tumor such as melanoma, head and neck, liver or kidney cancer.

This clone was seen only a few times. The genes are TRBV5-6 and TRBJ2-5, with a possible D match to TRBD1 (6 bases). V gave up 0 bases and J gave up 5 bases, with 11 bases separating them. CDR1 SGHDT and CDR2 YYEEEE come from the germline V gene. This CDR3 comprises 14 residues. The CDR3 sequence: CASSLARGRETQYF. The CDR3 DNA is TGTGCCAGCAGCTTGGCCAGGGGTCGGGAGACCCAGTACTTC.

This clone occurred a few times. This sequence joins TRBV4-1 and TRBJ2-7, with unresolved D. Per the germline V gene, CDR1 is MGHRA and CDR2 is YSYEKL. Trimming removed 1 base from V and 3 bases from J, with 7 bases in between. The CDR3 spans 13 residues. CDR3 nucleotides: TGCGCCAGCAGCCAAGGAAACAGCTACGAGCAGTACTTC. Translated, it gives CASSQGNSYEQYF.

V is TRBV5-8 and J is TRBJ2-3, with 7 bases identical to TRBD2. The CDR3 is made up of 13 amino acids. CDR1 and CDR2 (germline): SGHTS, YDEGEE. CDR3 sequence reads: CAQTSRRTDTQYF. CDR3 in DNA: TGTGCTCAGACTAGCCGCCGCACAGATACGCAGTATTTT.

The chain is built from TRBV27 and TRBJ2-7; 9 positions match TRBD1. Germline V lookup: CDR1 MNHEY, CDR2 SMNVEV (reference sequence). The CDR3 length is 14 residues. J was trimmed by 3 bases and V by 6 bases; bases with no gene match: 6. The CDR3 bases are TGTGCCAGCAGACCGGGGGACAGGGTCTACGAGCAGTACTTC. It encodes CASRPGDRVYEQYF.

By frequency in the sample, this clone is medium-sized. The chain couples TRBV9 to TRBJ1-1; no firm D call. With 3 bases removed from V and 1 base from J, the gap between germline ends came to 16 bases. The germline V gene encodes CDR1 SGDLS and CDR2 YYNGEE. CDR3 length: 16 residues. CDR3 sequence reads: CASSGDYRAENTEAFF. The CDR3 coding sequence is TGTGCCAGCAGCGGGGATTACCGGGCCGAGAACACTGAAGCTTTCTTT. Full variable domain (remainder filled in from reference TRBV9 and TRBJ1-1): DSGVTQTPKHLITATGQRVTLRCSPRSGDLSVYWYQQSLDQGLQFLIQYYNGEERAKGNILERFSAQQFPDLHSELNLSSLELGDSALYFCASSGDYRAENTEAFFGQGTRLTVV.

V is TRBV27 and J is TRBJ2-2; possibly TRBD1 for D (6 bases). V lost 5 bases to trimming and J lost 2 bases, with 12 bases between them. The CDR3 length is 15 residues. Germline loops: CDR1 MNHEY, CDR2 SMNVEV (reference sequence). This CDR3 is CASSKRDTNTGELFF. CDR3 nucleotides: TGTGCCAGCAGTAAACGGGACACTAACACCGGGGAGCTGTTTTTT.

V is TRBV7-9 and J is TRBJ1-5; 8 nucleotides line up with TRBD1. CDR1 SEHNR and CDR2 FQNEAQ come from the germline V gene (reference sequence). J was trimmed by 7 bases and V by 1 base; bases with no gene match: 12. The CDR3 sequence is 17 residues long. The CDR3 DNA sequence: TGTGCCAGCAGCTTAGGTAGCGCTGGACAGGGACGGCAGCCCCAGCATTTT. Protein: CASSLGSAGQGRQPQHF.

This chain uses TRBV30 with TRBJ1-2; unclear D gene. This CDR3 region has 17 residues. V lost 4 bases, J lost 4 bases, and 25 bases lay in between. Germline assignment: CDR1 GTSNPN and CDR2 SVGIG (reference sequence). The CDR3 reads CAWILGHGSDGSYGYTF. In DNA form, the CDR3 reads TGTGCCTGGATTTTAGGCCACGGCTCCGATGGGTCCTATGGCTACACCTTC.

The chain couples TRBV9 to TRBJ1-4, with 8 bases lining up with TRBD1. The germline V gene has CDR1 SGDLS and CDR2 YYNGEE. The CDR3 has 15 amino acids. Unmatched junction bases numbered 5, after V lost 0 bases and J lost 7 bases. CDR3 nucleotide sequence: TGTGCCAGCAGCGTAGAAGGGACAGGAACTGAAAAACTGTTTTTT. Translation: CASSVEGTGTEKLFF.

V usage is TRBV7-9 and J usage is TRBJ1-2; D remains ambiguous. The CDR3 is 13 residues long. Between the trimmed V and J ends, which lost 5 bases and 3 bases, there was a span of 10 bases. Germline CDR1 is SEHNR and CDR2 is FQNEAQ (reference sequence). The CDR3 sequence: CASSAREHYGYTF. The CDR3 DNA is TGTGCCAGCAGCGCTCGGGAACACTATGGCTACACCTTC.

This sequence joins TRBV5-5 and TRBJ2-1; 7 bases agree with TRBD1. Germline V gene sequence: CDR1 SGHKS, CDR2 YYEKEE (reference sequence). The CDR3 is 16 residues long. The trim removed 1 base at V and 0 bases at J, leaving 4 bases unmatched. This CDR3 reads CASSLFPGGSYNEQFF. The CDR3 coding sequence is TGTGCCAGCAGCTTGTTTCCAGGGGGCTCCTACAATGAGCAGTTCTTC.